These 6 T cell receptor beta chains share one sample of origin, sequenced in a study of regulatory T cells in long-lasting Graves disease. The time point denotes: newly diagnosed GD, antithyroid drugs for less than 3 months. The TCR library used RNA extracted from PBMCs. Libraries of TCR beta came from iRepertoire HTBI primers plus Arm-PCR of CDR3 regions. TCRdb passed the multiplex PCR reads through MiXCR, listing each CDR3 protein once. This sample yields over 350,000 distinct CDR3 sequences, of which around 16% are seen a single time; about 8% belongs to the top ten. The data also belong to a second study, concerning T cells in Graves' hyperthyroidism and ophthalmopathy.

This specimen was peripheral blood mononuclear cells (PBMCs), taken at new diagnosis, from a patient treated with antithyroid drugs. These receptors all stem from a woman in her thirties or forties with Graves disease.

V gene TRBV7-9 combines with J gene TRBJ1-3; D unresolved. The length of the CDR3 is 16 residues. The germline V gene has CDR1 SEHNR and CDR2 FQNEAQ (reference sequence). V lost 4 bases and J 0 bases, leaving 13 bases between the germline ends. The CDR3 protein is CASSSPGSPSGNTIYF. DNA of the CDR3: TGTGCCAGCAGCTCCCCCGGCAGCCCCTCTGGAAACACCATATATTTT.

In its sample, this clonotype was seen a few times. The CDR3 sequence: CASSSLAAHNEQFF. The CDR3 region has the DNA TGTGCCAGCAGCTCCCTTGCGGCCCACAATGAGCAGTTCTTC. The rearrangement uses TRBV7-6 and TRBJ2-1; D gene uncertain. The CDR3 has 14 residues. The V end lost 4 bases, the J end lost 5 bases, and 12 bases lay between the germline ends. Germline CDR1 SGHVS, CDR2 FNYEAQ.

Many counts were recorded for this clonotype. The chain combines TRBV11-2 with TRBJ2-2; D unresolved. The V and J ends lost 5 bases and 0 bases respectively, with 4 bases between them. CDR3 length: 13 amino acids. In germline, CDR1 is SGHAT, CDR2 FQNNGV. CDR3 residues: CASSPPNTGELFF. The CDR3 DNA is TGTGCCAGCAGCCCACCGAACACCGGGGAGCTGTTTTTT.

This clonotype was recorded at least ten times. The chain carries TRBV27 and TRBJ1-4, with D unresolved. The CDR3 covers 15 residues. Trimming took off 0 bases at V and 3 bases at J, with 8 bases between the two ends. Germline CDR1 is MNHEY and CDR2 is SMNVEV (reference sequence). The CDR3 loop is CASSLSLAANEKLFF. The CDR3 region has the DNA TGTGCCAGCAGTTTATCTTTGGCAGCTAATGAAAAACTGTTTTTT.

The chain joins TRBV7-3 to TRBJ2-1, with D possibly matching TRBD1 (6 bases). The V end was cut by 5 bases, the J end by 2 bases, with 16 bases between. The CDR3 has 16 residues. Germline assignment: CDR1 SGHTA and CDR2 FQGTGA. The CDR3 spells CASSPHGQFPYNEQFF. The CDR3 nucleotides read TGTGCCAGCAGCCCCCACGGACAGTTTCCCTACAATGAGCAGTTCTTC.

J is TRBJ1-5 and V is TRBV12-3 or TRBV12-4; D not resolved. The germline V and J ends were trimmed by 6 bases and 2 bases, with 8 bases remaining between them. The CDR3 length is 13 residues. DNA for the CDR3: TGTGCCAGCAGGGGGTGCGGCAATCAGCCCCAGCATTTT. Residues: CASRGCGNQPQHF.